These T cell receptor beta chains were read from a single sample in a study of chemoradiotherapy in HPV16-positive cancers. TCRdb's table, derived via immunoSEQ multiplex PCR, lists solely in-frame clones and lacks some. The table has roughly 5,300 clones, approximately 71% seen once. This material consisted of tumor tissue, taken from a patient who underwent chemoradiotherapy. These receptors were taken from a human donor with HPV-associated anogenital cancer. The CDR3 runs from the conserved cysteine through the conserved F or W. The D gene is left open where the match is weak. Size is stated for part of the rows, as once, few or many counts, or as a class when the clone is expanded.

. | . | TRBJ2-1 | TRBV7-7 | CASSPGGTGPYNEQFF | TGTGCTAGCAGCCCTGGGGGTACGGGCCCGTACAATGAGCAGTTCTTC
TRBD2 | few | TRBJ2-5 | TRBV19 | CASSEQISGIGETQYF | TGTGCCAGTAGTGAACAAATCAGCGGGATTGGGGAGACCCAGTACTTC
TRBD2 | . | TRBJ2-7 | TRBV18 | CASSPGTSGRGKYEQYF | TGTGCCAGCTCACCTGGGACTAGCGGGAGAGGGAAGTACGAGCAGTACTTC
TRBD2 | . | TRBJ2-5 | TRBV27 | CASSPGTSGAGYQETQYF | TGTGCCAGCAGTCCGGGGACTAGCGGGGCAGGGTACCAAGAGACCCAGTACTTC
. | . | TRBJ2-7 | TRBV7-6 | CASSVAEGSSYEQYF | TGTGCCAGCAGCGTAGCGGAAGGAAGCTCCTACGAGCAGTACTTC
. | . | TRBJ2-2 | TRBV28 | CASSLFKGLGELFF | TGTGCCAGCAGTTTATTTAAGGGCCTGGGGGAGCTGTTTTTT
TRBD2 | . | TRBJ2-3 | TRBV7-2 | CASSRRGSSNTDTQYF | TGTGCCAGCAGCCGACGCGGGAGTTCTAACACAGATACGCAGTATTTT
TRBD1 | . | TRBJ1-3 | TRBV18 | CASSTQGAGNTIYF | TGTGCCAGCTCTACACAGGGGGCTGGAAACACCATATATTTT
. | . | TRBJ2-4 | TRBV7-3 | CASSRTGSGKNIQYF | TGTGCCAGCAGTAGGACTGGTAGCGGAAAAAACATTCAGTACTTC
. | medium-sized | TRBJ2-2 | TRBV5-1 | CASSLAQLGELFF | TGCGCCAGCAGCTTGGCACAGCTCGGGGAGCTGTTTTTT
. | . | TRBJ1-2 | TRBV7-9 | CASSLADYGYTF | TGTGCCAGCAGCTTAGCCGATTATGGCTACACCTTC
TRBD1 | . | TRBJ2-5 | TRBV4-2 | CASSRGTGETQYF | TGTGCCAGCAGCCGGGGGACAGGAGAGACCCAGTACTTC
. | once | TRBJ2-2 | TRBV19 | CATMARGAQNGELFF | TGTGCCACCATGGCCCGGGGGGCGCAAAACGGGGAGCTGTTTTTT
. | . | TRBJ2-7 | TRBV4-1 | CASSQFATMVEQYF | TGCGCCAGCAGCCAATTTGCGACCATGGTCGAGCAGTACTTC
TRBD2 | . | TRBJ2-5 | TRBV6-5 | CASRPGTSVLGTQYF | TGTGCCAGCAGGCCCGGGACTAGCGTTTTGGGGACCCAGTACTTC
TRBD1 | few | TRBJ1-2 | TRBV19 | CASSMGQGWGYTF | TGTGCCAGTAGTATGGGACAGGGTTGGGGCTACACCTTC
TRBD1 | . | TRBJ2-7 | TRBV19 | CASSIRTGGTGQYF | TGTGCCAGTAGTATACGGACAGGGGGTACGGGGCAGTACTTC
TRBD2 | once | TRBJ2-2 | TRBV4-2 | CASSQGMPLGLAGAGNTGELFF | TGTGCCAGCAGCCAAGGGATGCCCTTGGGACTAGCGGGGGCGGGGAACACCGGGGAGCTGTTTTTT
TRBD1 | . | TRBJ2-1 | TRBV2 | CASRDGTGAYNEQFF | TGTGCCAGCAGGGACGGGACAGGAGCCTACAATGAGCAGTTCTTC
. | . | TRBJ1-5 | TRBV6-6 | CASSYLGPDSNQPQHF | TGTGCCAGCAGTTACCTTGGTCCTGATAGCAATCAGCCCCAGCATTTT
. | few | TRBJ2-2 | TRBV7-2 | CASSLAGELFF | TGTGCCAGCAGCTTAGCAGGGGAGCTGTTTTTT
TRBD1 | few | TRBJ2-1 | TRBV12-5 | CASGTALTGTGHNEQFF | TGTGCTAGTGGTACTGCCTTAACCGGGACAGGTCACAATGAGCAGTTCTTC
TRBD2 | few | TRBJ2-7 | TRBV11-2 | CASSPRVAGPYEQYF | TGTGCCAGCAGCCCCCGGGTAGCGGGCCCCTACGAGCAGTACTTC
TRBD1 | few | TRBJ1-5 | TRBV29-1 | CSVLGQGVGQPQHF | TGCAGCGTTTTGGGACAGGGGGTGGGACAGCCCCAGCATTTT
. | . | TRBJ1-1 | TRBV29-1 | CSASSAQLNTEAFF | TGCAGCGCTAGCAGCGCACAGCTGAACACTGAAGCTTTCTTT
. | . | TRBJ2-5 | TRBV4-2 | CASSQTRAPSETQYF | TGTGCCAGCAGCCAAACCCGGGCACCCTCAGAGACCCAGTACTTC
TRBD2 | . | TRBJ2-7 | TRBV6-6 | CASLGASGARRLEQYF | TGTGCCAGCCTAGGGGCTAGCGGGGCCCGGCGACTCGAGCAGTACTTC
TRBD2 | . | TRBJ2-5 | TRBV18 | CASSPSGLAVGTGETQYF | TGTGCCAGCTCACCCTCCGGACTAGCGGTGGGTACTGGGGAGACCCAGTACTTC
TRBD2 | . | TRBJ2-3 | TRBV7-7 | CASSFGRASTDTQYF | TGTGCCAGCAGCTTTGGGAGGGCGAGCACAGATACGCAGTATTTT
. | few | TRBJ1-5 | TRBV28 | CASSLKGEGNQPQHF | TGTGCCAGCAGTTTAAAGGGTGAAGGCAATCAGCCCCAGCATTTT
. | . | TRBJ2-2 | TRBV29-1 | CSADPDTGELFF | TGCAGCGCTGACCCAGACACCGGGGAGCTGTTTTTT
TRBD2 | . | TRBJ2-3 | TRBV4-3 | CASSQEGGTSGRWDTQYF | TGCGCCAGCAGCCAAGAAGGGGGGACTAGCGGGAGGTGGGATACGCAGTATTTT
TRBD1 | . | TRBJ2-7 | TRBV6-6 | CASLVGTGISYEQYF | TGTGCCAGCCTAGTTGGGACAGGGATTTCCTACGAGCAGTACTTC
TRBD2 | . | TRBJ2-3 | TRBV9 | CASSVVPSGSKCTDTQYF | TGTGCCAGCAGCGTAGTCCCCAGCGGGAGTAAGTGCACAGATACGCAGTATTTT
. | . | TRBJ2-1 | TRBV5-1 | CASQQGGGAYNEQFF | TGCGCCAGCCAGCAAGGGGGCGGGGCCTACAATGAGCAGTTCTTC
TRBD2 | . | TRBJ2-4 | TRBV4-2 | CASSQEGLAGGLEDIQYF | TGTGCCAGCAGCCAAGAGGGACTAGCGGGTGGCCTTGAGGACATTCAGTACTTC
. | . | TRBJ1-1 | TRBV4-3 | CASSQVGTVNTEAFF | TGCGCCAGCAGCCAAGTGGGGACGGTGAACACTGAAGCTTTCTTT
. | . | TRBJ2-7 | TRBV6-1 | CASSERPGPGLYEQYF | TGTGCCAGCAGTGAACGACCGGGACCAGGTTTATACGAGCAGTACTTC
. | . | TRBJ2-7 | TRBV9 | CASSVGDSYGYEQYF | TGTGCCAGCAGCGTAGGGGACTCCTACGGGTACGAGCAGTACTTC
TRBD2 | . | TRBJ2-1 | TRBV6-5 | CASRIGLAEHNEQFF | TGTGCCAGCAGGATCGGACTAGCGGAACACAATGAGCAGTTCTTC
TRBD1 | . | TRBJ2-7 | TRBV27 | CASSKPGQSSYEQYF | TGTGCCAGCAGTAAACCGGGACAGTCCTCCTACGAGCAGTACTTC
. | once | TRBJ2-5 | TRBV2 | CASKFISGPGEQYF | TGTGCCAGCAAGTTTATTAGCGGCCCTGGTGAGCAGTACTTC
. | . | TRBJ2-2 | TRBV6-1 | CASSKASDFLGTGELFF | TGTGCCAGCAGTAAAGCTTCGGACTTTTTAGGCACCGGGGAGCTGTTTTTT
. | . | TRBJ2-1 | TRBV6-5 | CASSYAPHNEQFF | TGTGCCAGCAGTTACGCACCCCACAATGAGCAGTTCTTC
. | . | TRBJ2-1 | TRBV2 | CASSSKGGHSYNEQFF | TGTGCCAGCAGCTCGAAGGGCGGACACTCCTACAATGAGCAGTTCTTC
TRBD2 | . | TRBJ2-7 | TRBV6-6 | CASSYPSGSNEQYF | TGTGCCAGCAGTTACCCTAGCGGGAGCAACGAGCAGTACTTC
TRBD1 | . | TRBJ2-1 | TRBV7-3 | CASGQGRYNEQFF | TGTGCCAGCGGACAGGGGAGGTACAATGAGCAGTTCTTC
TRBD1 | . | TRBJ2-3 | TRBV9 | CASSEPTGGSSTDTQYF | TGTGCCAGCAGCGAACCGACAGGGGGCTCTAGCACAGATACGCAGTATTTT
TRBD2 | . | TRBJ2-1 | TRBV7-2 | CASSPGAGGPENEQFF | TGTGCCAGCAGCCCCGGAGCGGGAGGGCCGGAAAATGAGCAGTTCTTC
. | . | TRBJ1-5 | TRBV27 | CASSRTDSNQPQHF | TGTGCCAGCAGTCGGACAGATAGCAATCAGCCCCAGCATTTT